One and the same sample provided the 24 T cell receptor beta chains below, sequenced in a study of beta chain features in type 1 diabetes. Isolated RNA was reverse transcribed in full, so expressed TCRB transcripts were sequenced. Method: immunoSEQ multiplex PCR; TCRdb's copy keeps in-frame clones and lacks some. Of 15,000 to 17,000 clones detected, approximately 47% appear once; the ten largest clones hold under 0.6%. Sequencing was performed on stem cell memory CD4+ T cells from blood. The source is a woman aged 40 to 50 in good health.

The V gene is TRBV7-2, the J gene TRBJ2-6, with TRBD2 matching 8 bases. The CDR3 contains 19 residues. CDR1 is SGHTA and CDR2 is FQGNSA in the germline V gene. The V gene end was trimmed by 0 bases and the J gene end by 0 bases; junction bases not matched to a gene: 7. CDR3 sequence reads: CASSLALAGGLSGANVLTF. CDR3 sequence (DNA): TGTGCCAGCAGCTTAGCGCTTGCGGGGGGTCTCTCTGGGGCCAACGTCCTGACTTTC.

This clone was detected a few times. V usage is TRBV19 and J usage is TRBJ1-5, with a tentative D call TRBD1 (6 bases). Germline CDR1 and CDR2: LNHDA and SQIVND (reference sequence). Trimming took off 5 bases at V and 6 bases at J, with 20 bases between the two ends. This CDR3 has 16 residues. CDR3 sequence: CASSSRGQTPGQPQHF. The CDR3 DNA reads TGTGCCAGTAGTTCTAGGGGACAAACGCCGGGTCAGCCCCAGCATTTT.

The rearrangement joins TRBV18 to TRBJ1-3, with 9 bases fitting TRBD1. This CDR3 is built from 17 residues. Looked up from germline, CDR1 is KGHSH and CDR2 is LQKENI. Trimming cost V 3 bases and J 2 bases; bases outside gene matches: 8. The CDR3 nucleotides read TGTGCCAGCTCACCCATCACAGGGGGCGTCCCTGGAAACACCATATATTTT. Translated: CASSPITGGVPGNTIYF.

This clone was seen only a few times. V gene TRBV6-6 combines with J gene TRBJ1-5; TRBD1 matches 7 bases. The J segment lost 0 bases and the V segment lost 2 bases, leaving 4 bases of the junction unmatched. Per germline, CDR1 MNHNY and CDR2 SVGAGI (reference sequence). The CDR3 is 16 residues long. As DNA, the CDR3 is TGTGCCAGCAGTTACCCCAGACAGGGTAGCAATCAGCCCCAGCATTTT. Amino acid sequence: CASSYPRQGSNQPQHF.

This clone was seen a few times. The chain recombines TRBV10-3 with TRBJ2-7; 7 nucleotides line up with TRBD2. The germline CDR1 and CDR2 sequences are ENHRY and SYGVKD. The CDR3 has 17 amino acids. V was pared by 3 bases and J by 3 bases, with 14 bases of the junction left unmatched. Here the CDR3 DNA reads TGTGCCATCAGTGACCCTTCCTTTCGGGGGGTCGGCTACGAGCAGTACTTC. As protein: CAISDPSFRGVGYEQYF.

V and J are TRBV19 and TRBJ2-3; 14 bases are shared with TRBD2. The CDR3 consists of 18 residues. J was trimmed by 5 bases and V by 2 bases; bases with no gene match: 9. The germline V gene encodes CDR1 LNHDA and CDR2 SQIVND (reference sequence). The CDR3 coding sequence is TGTGCCAGTAGTATAATTGGACTAGCGGGGGGCGGTCAAGATACGCAGTATTTT. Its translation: CASSIIGLAGGGQDTQYF.

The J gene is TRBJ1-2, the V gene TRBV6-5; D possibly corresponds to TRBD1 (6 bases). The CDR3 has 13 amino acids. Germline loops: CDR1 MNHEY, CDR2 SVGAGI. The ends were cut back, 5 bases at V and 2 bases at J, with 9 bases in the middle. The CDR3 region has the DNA TGTGCCAGCAGTCGGACAGTAAACTATGGCTACACCTTC. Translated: CASSRTVNYGYTF.

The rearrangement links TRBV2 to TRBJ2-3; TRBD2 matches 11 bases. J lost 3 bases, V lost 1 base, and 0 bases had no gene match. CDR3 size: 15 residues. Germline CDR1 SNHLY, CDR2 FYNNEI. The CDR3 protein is CASSEGLAGTDTQYF. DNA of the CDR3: TGTGCCAGCAGTGAAGGACTAGCGGGGACAGATACGCAGTATTTT.

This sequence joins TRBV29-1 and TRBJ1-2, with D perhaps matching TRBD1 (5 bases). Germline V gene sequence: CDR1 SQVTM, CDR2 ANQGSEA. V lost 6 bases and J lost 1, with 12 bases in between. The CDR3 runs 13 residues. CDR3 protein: CSVETVLNYGYTF. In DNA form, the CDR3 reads TGCAGCGTCGAGACAGTGCTTAACTATGGCTACACCTTC.

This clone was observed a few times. The CDR3 reads CASSLRLAEETQYF. The CDR3, as DNA: TGTGCCAGTAGTTTAAGACTAGCGGAAGAGACCCAGTACTTC. The V and J genes are TRBV19 and TRBJ2-5, with 9 bases matching TRBD2. With 5 bases clipped from V and 3 bases from J, the junction kept 4 bases outside the gene matches. The CDR3 length is 14 residues. Germline V lookup: CDR1 LNHDA, CDR2 SQIVND (reference sequence).

The CDR3 protein is CASSLAQKNYGYTF. Here the CDR3 DNA reads TGTGCCAGCAGCTTGGCCCAAAAGAACTATGGCTACACCTTC. This chain links TRBV7-8 with TRBJ1-2; D unclear. Trimming left V 3 bases short and J 2 bases short, with 10 bases between. The V gene's germline CDR1 is SGHVS and CDR2 FQNEAQ. The CDR3 loop spans 14 amino acids.

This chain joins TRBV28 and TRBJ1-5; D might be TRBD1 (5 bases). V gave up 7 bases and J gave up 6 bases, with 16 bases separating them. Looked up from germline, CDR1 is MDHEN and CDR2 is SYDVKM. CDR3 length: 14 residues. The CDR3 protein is CASTLRVGRQPQHF. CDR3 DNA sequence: TGTGCCAGCACCCTCAGGGTTGGTCGTCAGCCCCAGCATTTT.

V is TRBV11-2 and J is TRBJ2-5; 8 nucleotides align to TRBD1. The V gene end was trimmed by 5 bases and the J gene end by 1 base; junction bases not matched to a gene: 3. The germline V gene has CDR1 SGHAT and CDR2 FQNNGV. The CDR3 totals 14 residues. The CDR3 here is CASSPQGVQETQYF. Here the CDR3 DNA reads TGTGCCAGCAGCCCACAGGGGGTCCAAGAGACCCAGTACTTC.

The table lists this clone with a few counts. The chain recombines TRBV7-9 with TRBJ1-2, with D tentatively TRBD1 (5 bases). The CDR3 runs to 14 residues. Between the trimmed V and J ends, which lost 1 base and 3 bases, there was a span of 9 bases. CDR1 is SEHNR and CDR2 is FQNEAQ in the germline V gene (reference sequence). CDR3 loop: CASSLGGGDYGYTF. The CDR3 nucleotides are TGTGCCAGCAGCTTAGGGGGGGGAGACTATGGCTACACCTTC. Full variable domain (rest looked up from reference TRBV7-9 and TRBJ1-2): DTGVSQNPRHKITKRGQNVTFRCDPISEHNRLYWYRQTLGQGPEFLTYFQNEAQLEKSRLLSDRFSAERPKGSFSTLEIQRTEQGDSAMYLCASSLGGGDYGYTFGSGTRLTVV.

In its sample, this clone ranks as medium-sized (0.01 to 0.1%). Here the CDR3 reads CASSHEDRRYEQYF. The CDR3, as DNA: TGCGCCAGCAGTCATGAGGACAGACGCTACGAGCAGTACTTC. The chain combines TRBV23-1 with TRBJ2-7, with a possible D match to TRBD1 (6 bases). TRBV23-1 is placed among ORFs of uncertain function. The CDR3 loop spans 14 amino acids. V dropped 3 bases and J dropped 3 bases, with 12 bases sitting between them.

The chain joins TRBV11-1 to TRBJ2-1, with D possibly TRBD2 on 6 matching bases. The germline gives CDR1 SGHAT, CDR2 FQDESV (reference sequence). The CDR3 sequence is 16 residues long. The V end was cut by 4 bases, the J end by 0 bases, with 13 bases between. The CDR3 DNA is TGTGCCAGCAGCTCCGCGGGACTCAGCTCCTACAATGAGCAGTTCTTC. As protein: CASSSAGLSSYNEQFF.

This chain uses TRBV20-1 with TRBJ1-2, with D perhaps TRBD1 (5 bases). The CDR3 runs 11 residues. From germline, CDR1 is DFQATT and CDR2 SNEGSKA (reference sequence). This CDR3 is CRAQGPYGYTF. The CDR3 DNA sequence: TGCAGGGCCCAGGGCCCCTATGGCTACACCTTC.

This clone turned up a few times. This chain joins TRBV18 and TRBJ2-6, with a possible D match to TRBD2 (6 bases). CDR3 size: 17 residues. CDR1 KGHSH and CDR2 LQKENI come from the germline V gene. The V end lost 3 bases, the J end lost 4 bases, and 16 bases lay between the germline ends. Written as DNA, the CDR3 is TGTGCCAGCTCACCGATAGGGACTTCCTCCGGGGCCAACGTCCTGACTTTC. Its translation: CASSPIGTSSGANVLTF.

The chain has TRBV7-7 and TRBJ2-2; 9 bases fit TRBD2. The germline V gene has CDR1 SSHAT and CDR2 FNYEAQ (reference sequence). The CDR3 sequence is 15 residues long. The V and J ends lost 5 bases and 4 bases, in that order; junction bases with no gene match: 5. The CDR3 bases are TGTGCCAGCAGCCGCCGGCGGGGGGGCACCGGGGAGCTGTTTTTT. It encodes CASSRRRGGTGELFF.

The CDR3 DNA reads as TGTGCCAGTAGTGCGGGGGCTGGGGTGGTAGGTAATGAGCAGTTCTTC. The encoded protein is CASSAGAGVVGNEQFF. The V call is TRBV19, the J call TRBJ2-1; TRBD2 might be the D (7 bases). The V end lost 5 bases, the J end lost 7 bases, and 21 bases lay between the germline ends. CDR3 size: 16 residues. The V gene's germline CDR1 is LNHDA and CDR2 SQIVND (reference sequence).

CDR3 bases: TGCGCCAGCAGCAATGACAGGGTTTTGGGCTACACCTTC. Its protein product is CASSNDRVLGYTF. The rearrangement joins TRBV5-1 to TRBJ1-2, with 7 bases lining up with TRBD1. The CDR3 sequence is 13 residues long. V gave up 4 bases and J gave up 8 bases; unmatched junction bases: 8. Germline-derived CDR1 and CDR2 are SGHRS and YFSETQ. The entire variable domain, with the rest obtained from reference TRBV5-1 and TRBJ1-2, is as follows: KAGVTQTPRYLIKTRGQQVTLSCSPISGHRSVSWYQQTPGQGLQFLFEYFSETQRNKGNFPGRFSGRQFSNSRSEMNVSTLELGDSALYLCASSNDRVLGYTFGSGTRLTVV.

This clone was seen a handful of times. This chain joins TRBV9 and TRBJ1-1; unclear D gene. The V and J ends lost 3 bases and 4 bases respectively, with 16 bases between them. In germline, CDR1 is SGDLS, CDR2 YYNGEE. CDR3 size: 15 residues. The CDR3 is CASSAGVGSSTEAFF. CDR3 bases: TGTGCCAGCAGCGCCGGAGTGGGTAGCAGCACTGAAGCTTTCTTT.

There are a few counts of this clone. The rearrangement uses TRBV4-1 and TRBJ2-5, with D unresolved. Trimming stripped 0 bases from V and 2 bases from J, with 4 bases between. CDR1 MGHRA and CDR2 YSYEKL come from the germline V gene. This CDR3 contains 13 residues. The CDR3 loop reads CASSQDRQETQYF. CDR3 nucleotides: TGCGCCAGCAGCCAAGATCGGCAAGAGACCCAGTACTTC.

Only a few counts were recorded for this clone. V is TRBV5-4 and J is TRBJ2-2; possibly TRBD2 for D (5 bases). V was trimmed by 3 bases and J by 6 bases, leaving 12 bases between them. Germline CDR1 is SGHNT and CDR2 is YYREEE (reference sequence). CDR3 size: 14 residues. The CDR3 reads CASSSDLAAGELFF. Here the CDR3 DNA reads TGTGCCAGCAGCTCGGACCTAGCCGCCGGGGAGCTGTTTTTT.